This is a list of T cell receptor beta chains from one sample in a study of OX40 agonist ivuxolimab in advanced cancers. Data came from immunoSEQ multiplex PCR; TCRdb stores just in-frame clones and leaves some out. The sample holds about 59,000 clones; 80% to 90% are singletons and the top ten take approximately 0.41%. Sequencing was performed on CD4+ or CD8+ T cells sorted from blood, taken in a trial of the OX40 agonist ivuxolimab. The source is an adult with an advanced solid tumor such as melanoma, head and neck, liver or kidney cancer. Each CDR3 is given with its conserved first and last residue. The D gene is left open where the match is weak. Not every row has a clone size; where given, it reads once, few, many or a size class.

J gene,CDR3 length,V gene,clone size,D gene,CDR3 DNA,CDR3 protein
TRBJ1-6,14,TRBV27,once,.,TGTGCCAGCAGTTTGGGGGGGTTTAATTCACCCCTCCACTTT,CASSLGGFNSPLHF
TRBJ2-7,14,TRBV13,.,TRBD2,TGTGCCAGCAGCCGGGGGACTAGCGGTCAGGAGCAGTACTTC,CASSRGTSGQEQYF
TRBJ2-1,16,TRBV11-2,.,TRBD2,TGTGCCAGCAGCTTATCCCCCGCCGGGGGGAACAATGAGCAGTTCTTC,CASSLSPAGGNNEQFF
TRBJ2-2,14,TRBV10-3,.,.,TGTGCCATCAGTGAGGAGGGAAGCACCGGGGAGCTGTTTTTT,CAISEEGSTGELFF
TRBJ2-7,14,TRBV5-1,.,.,TGCGCCAGCAGCAGGACACCCCCCTCCTACGAGCAGTACTTC,CASSRTPPSYEQYF
TRBJ2-5,16,TRBV7-9,.,TRBD2,TGTGCCAGCAGCTTAGCGACTAGCGGGAACCAAGAGACCCAGTACTTC,CASSLATSGNQETQYF
TRBJ1-1,13,TRBV7-9,few,.,TGTGCCAGCAGCTTAGTGGGGTACACTGAAGCTTTCTTT,CASSLVGYTEAFF
TRBJ1-2,13,TRBV5-5,.,.,TGTGCCAGCAGCTTGGTGCGGGAAGCTGGCTACACCTTC,CASSLVREAGYTF
TRBJ1-1,13,TRBV6-4,.,.,TGTGCCAGCAGTCGGGAGAGGAACACTGAAGCTTTCTTT,CASSRERNTEAFF
TRBJ1-4,13,TRBV29-1,.,.,TGCAGCGTTGGAGGCAGGGGTGGTGAAAAACTGTTTTTT,CSVGGRGGEKLFF
TRBJ1-3,16,TRBV28,.,.,TGTGCCAGCAGTTCCGCGACCGGAGTCTCTGGAAACACCATATATTTT,CASSSATGVSGNTIYF
TRBJ1-5,13,TRBV30,.,TRBD1,TGTGCCTGGAGTAACAGGGGGAATCAGCCCCAGCATTTT,CAWSNRGNQPQHF
TRBJ2-7,14,TRBV4-1,.,.,TGCGCCAGCAGCCGACTTAACGCCGATGCCGAGCAGTACTTC,CASSRLNADAEQYF
TRBJ2-5,16,TRBV5-1,.,.,TGCGCCAGCAGCTTGGCCCAATTTGGGGGAGCAAAGACCCAGTACTTC,CASSLAQFGGAKTQYF
TRBJ2-7,15,TRBV6-6,.,.,TGTGCCAGCAGTTACATACAGGGCGGGGGCTACGAGCAGTACTTC,CASSYIQGGGYEQYF
TRBJ1-1,17,TRBV23-1,.,.,TGCGCCAGCAGTCAATGGGGGTCAGAGCCCGAGAACACTGAAGCTTTCTTT,CASSQWGSEPENTEAFF
TRBJ1-1,17,TRBV18,.,TRBD1,TGTGCCAGCTCACCAAGGGGACAGGGGGTGGGGAACACTGAAGCTTTCTTT,CASSPRGQGVGNTEAFF
TRBJ2-1,17,TRBV7-9,.,TRBD1,TGTGCCAGCAGCCTACGCCAGGGGGCGCGATTAGGCAATGAGCAGTTCTTC,CASSLRQGARLGNEQFF
TRBJ2-1,14,TRBV27,.,TRBD1,TGTGCCAGCACTTTGGGACAGGGATACAATGAGCAGTTCTTC,CASTLGQGYNEQFF
TRBJ2-5,12,TRBV18,few,.,TGTGCCAGCTCCCGGGGCCAAGAGACCCAGTACTTC,CASSRGQETQYF
TRBJ1-6,15,TRBV6-6,.,TRBD1,TGTGCCAGCAGTTACTCGGGACAGTTCAATTCACCCCTCCACTTT,CASSYSGQFNSPLHF
TRBJ2-1,15,TRBV5-1,few,.,TGCGCCAGCAGCTTCTTAGCGGACTCATACAATGAGCAGTTCTTC,CASSFLADSYNEQFF
TRBJ1-3,15,TRBV2,.,.,TGTGCCAGCAGTGAAAGTGGGGGTTCTGGAAACACCATATATTTT,CASSESGGSGNTIYF
TRBJ2-5,15,TRBV5-1,once,.,TGCGCCAGCAGCTTGGCGTGGACTGACCAAGAGACCCAGTACTTC,CASSLAWTDQETQYF
TRBJ2-3,12,TRBV7-8,.,TRBD2,TGTGCCAGCAGCGCAGCGGGAGTTACGCAGTATTTT,CASSAAGVTQYF
TRBJ1-3,13,TRBV27,.,.,TGTGCCAGCAGATCGCAGGGAGGAAACACCATATATTTT,CASRSQGGNTIYF
TRBJ1-4,15,TRBV5-1,.,.,TGCGCCAGCAGCTTGGGGTCCGCAACTAATGAAAAACTGTTTTTT,CASSLGSATNEKLFF
TRBJ1-6,17,TRBV27,.,TRBD1,TGTGCCAGCAGTTTGACCCGGACAGGGAGCCGGAATTCACCCCTCCACTTT,CASSLTRTGSRNSPLHF
TRBJ1-1,15,TRBV9,.,.,TGTGCCAGCAACCGGGAAGGGGTCCCCTTCACTGAAGCTTTCTTT,CASNREGVPFTEAFF
TRBJ2-4,14,TRBV7-6,.,TRBD1,TGTGCCAGCAGCCATCAGGGGGCGAAAAACATTCAGTACTTC,CASSHQGAKNIQYF
TRBJ1-3,16,TRBV4-3,.,.,TGCGCCAGCAGCCAAGATTCTGGCGCCTCTGGAAACACCATATATTTT,CASSQDSGASGNTIYF
TRBJ1-2,15,TRBV6-1,.,.,TGTGCCAGCAGTAACAGAGACCAGGGGAACTATGGCTACACCTTC,CASSNRDQGNYGYTF
TRBJ1-4,14,TRBV5-1,.,.,TGCGCCAGCAGCCTCCGGGACGGGAATGAAAAACTGTTTTTT,CASSLRDGNEKLFF
TRBJ2-5,15,TRBV7-2,.,TRBD2,TGTGCCAGCAGCTTAGTTCTAGCGGGACTGGAGACCCAGTACTTC,CASSLVLAGLETQYF
TRBJ1-5,13,TRBV6-5,.,.,TGTGCCACGAAACAGGGAAGCAATCAGCCCCAGCATTTT,CATKQGSNQPQHF
TRBJ1-1,12,TRBV6-6,.,.,TGTGCCAGCAGTCAGGGAAGGAATGAAGCTTTCTTT,CASSQGRNEAFF
TRBJ2-3,17,TRBV30,.,TRBD1,TGTGCCTGGAGCCAAAAACAGGGGATTTCTAGCACAGATACGCAGTATTTT,CAWSQKQGISSTDTQYF
TRBJ1-1,15,TRBV6-5,.,.,TGTGCCAGCATTCCGGGTGGGGTTTTGAACACTGAAGCTTTCTTT,CASIPGGVLNTEAFF
TRBJ1-1,14,TRBV19,once,TRBD1,TGTGCCAGTAGTGGACAGGGCAGAAACACTGAAGCTTTCTTT,CASSGQGRNTEAFF
TRBJ2-3,14,TRBV10-1,few,TRBD2,TGCGCCAGCAGTGAGGCTAGCGGGATCGGAACGCAGTATTTT,CASSEASGIGTQYF
TRBJ2-2,18,TRBV11-3,.,.,TGTGCCAGCAGCTTAGCAGTTGTTGGAACCCCCGACACCGGGGAGCTGTTTTTT,CASSLAVVGTPDTGELFF
TRBJ2-2,14,TRBV7-7,.,TRBD1,TGTGCCAGCAGCCCGACAGGGAACGGCGGGGAGCTGTTTTTT,CASSPTGNGGELFF
TRBJ2-2,17,TRBV4-1,.,TRBD1,TGCGCCAGCAGCCATAATGGGAGACAGGGACGAGCCGGGGAGCTGTTTTTT,CASSHNGRQGRAGELFF
TRBJ1-2,13,TRBV6-5,once,TRBD1,TGTGCCAGCAGTCCGACAGGGAACTATGGCTACACCTTC,CASSPTGNYGYTF
TRBJ2-7,16,TRBV5-6,.,.,TGTGCCAGCAGCTTTTCCGGGACCCGAAACGTGGTCGAGCAGTACTTC,CASSFSGTRNVVEQYF
TRBJ1-4,12,TRBV7-8,once,.,TGTGCCAGCGGCGCCAGGGGTGAAAAACTGTTTTTT,CASGARGEKLFF
TRBJ2-7,13,TRBV18,.,.,TGTGCCAGCTCCCCAAGTGGGTTCTACGAGCAGTACTTC,CASSPSGFYEQYF
TRBJ2-5,13,TRBV5-1,.,.,TGCGCCAGCAGCTACGTAGTTGGAGAGACCCAGTACTTC,CASSYVVGETQYF
TRBJ1-5,13,TRBV2,.,.,TGTGCCAGCAAGAGGGATAGCAATCAGCCCCAGCATTTT,CASKRDSNQPQHF
TRBJ2-2,13,TRBV9,.,TRBD2,TGTGCCAGCAGCCCGGGGGGGGCCGGGGAGCTGTTTTTT,CASSPGGAGELFF
TRBJ2-1,17,TRBV28,.,.,TGTGCCAGCAGTTTATTGGCCGGGACAAGAATTAACAATGAGCAGTTCTTC,CASSLLAGTRINNEQFF
TRBJ1-1,13,TRBV18,.,.,TGTGCCAGCTCACCCGTAAGTAACACTGAAGCTTTCTTT,CASSPVSNTEAFF